Given below is one T cell receptor (beta chain) in context. The target antigen is unknown. The data are from a study of T cell responses to AZD1222 COVID-19 vaccine. Findings and limits, study-wide: Once two AZD1222 doses were given, Spike-specific TCR breadth and depth went up.

Some clones are missing from TCRdb's copy, which holds only in-frame ones; the method was immunoSEQ multiplex PCR. The sample has about 140,000 clones, 85% to 90% seen once; the top ten hold about 3.5%. The starting material was peripheral blood, obtained on day 0 of AZD1222 vaccination. This TCR came from an adult in good health.

CDR3 region: CASSLDARSGNTIYF. For the CDR3, the DNA is TGTGCCAGCAGCTTGGACGCACGCTCTGGAAACACCATATATTTT. V gene TRBV5-5 combines with J gene TRBJ1-3, with unresolved D. This CDR3 region has 15 residues. The germline gives CDR1 SGHKS, CDR2 YYEKEE (reference sequence). V was cut by 0 bases and J by 0 bases, with 7 bases left in between.